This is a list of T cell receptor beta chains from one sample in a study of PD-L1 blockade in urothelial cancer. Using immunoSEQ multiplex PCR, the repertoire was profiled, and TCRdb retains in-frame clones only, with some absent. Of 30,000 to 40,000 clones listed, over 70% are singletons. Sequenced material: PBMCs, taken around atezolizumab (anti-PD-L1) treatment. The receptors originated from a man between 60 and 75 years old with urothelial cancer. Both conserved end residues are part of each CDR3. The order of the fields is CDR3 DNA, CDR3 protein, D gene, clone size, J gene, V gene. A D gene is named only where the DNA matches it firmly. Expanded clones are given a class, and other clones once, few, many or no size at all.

cdr3_nt: TGTGCCAGCAGCTTAACCGGACAGGGTTTGTACAATGAGCAGTTCTTC
cdr3_aa: CASSLTGQGLYNEQFF
d_call: TRBD1
clone_size: few
j_call: TRBJ2-1
v_call: TRBV7-2

cdr3_nt: TGTGCCAGCAGCTTAGTAGGGGTCGTGCCCACCGGGGAGCTGTTTTTT
cdr3_aa: CASSLVGVVPTGELFF
d_call: .
clone_size: .
j_call: TRBJ2-2
v_call: TRBV7-2

cdr3_nt: TGTGCCAGCAGCTTAGCAGGGGCCGGGACTAGCGTCTACGAGCAGTACTTC
cdr3_aa: CASSLAGAGTSVYEQYF
d_call: TRBD2
clone_size: .
j_call: TRBJ2-7
v_call: TRBV7-6

cdr3_nt: TGTGCCAGCATGGCGGGTAATCAGCCCCAGCATTTT
cdr3_aa: CASMAGNQPQHF
d_call: .
clone_size: .
j_call: TRBJ1-5
v_call: TRBV2

cdr3_nt: TGTGCCAGCAGCTTAGGGGCAGGGAAGAGGAACGAGCAGTACTTC
cdr3_aa: CASSLGAGKRNEQYF
d_call: .
clone_size: .
j_call: TRBJ2-7
v_call: TRBV7-2

cdr3_nt: TGCAGCGTTGAAGTAGGGGCAGGGGCCTATGGCTACACCTTC
cdr3_aa: CSVEVGAGAYGYTF
d_call: .
clone_size: .
j_call: TRBJ1-2
v_call: TRBV29-1

cdr3_nt: TGTGCCAGCAGCCTGCAAGGGACTCCAATGAACACTGAAGCTTTCTTT
cdr3_aa: CASSLQGTPMNTEAFF
d_call: .
clone_size: few
j_call: TRBJ1-1
v_call: TRBV5-6

cdr3_nt: TGTGCCAGTAGCCCAGACTCTGGAAACACCATATATTTT
cdr3_aa: CASSPDSGNTIYF
d_call: .
clone_size: .
j_call: TRBJ1-3
v_call: TRBV19

cdr3_nt: TGTGCCAGCAGTGGAGAGGGTGCCATGAACACTGAAGCTTTCTTT
cdr3_aa: CASSGEGAMNTEAFF
d_call: .
clone_size: once
j_call: TRBJ1-1
v_call: TRBV6-5

cdr3_nt: TGTGCCATCAGTGAAGGGACAGCAAGCACAGATACGCAGTATTTT
cdr3_aa: CAISEGTASTDTQYF
d_call: TRBD1
clone_size: .
j_call: TRBJ2-3
v_call: TRBV10-3

cdr3_nt: TGTGCCAGCAGTCCGACAGGGGGCCCGGAGGATACCGGGGAGCTGTTTTTT
cdr3_aa: CASSPTGGPEDTGELFF
d_call: TRBD1
clone_size: .
j_call: TRBJ2-2
v_call: TRBV27

cdr3_nt: TGCGCCAGCAGCCAAGATCCAACTAGATACAATGAGCAGTTCTTC
cdr3_aa: CASSQDPTRYNEQFF
d_call: .
clone_size: .
j_call: TRBJ2-1
v_call: TRBV4-1

cdr3_nt: TGTGCCATCAGATCGGACAGGGCTCAGCCCCAGCATTTT
cdr3_aa: CAIRSDRAQPQHF
d_call: TRBD1
clone_size: .
j_call: TRBJ1-5
v_call: TRBV10-3

cdr3_nt: TGTGCCAGCAGCGCCTGGGGAGTGGGCCGGGGGGGCACCGGGGAGCTGTTTTTT
cdr3_aa: CASSAWGVGRGGTGELFF
d_call: TRBD2
clone_size: .
j_call: TRBJ2-2
v_call: TRBV9

cdr3_nt: TGTGCCAGTAGTATTGGCAGGGGGCGTCGAGAGACCCAGTACTTC
cdr3_aa: CASSIGRGRRETQYF
d_call: TRBD1
clone_size: .
j_call: TRBJ2-5
v_call: TRBV19

cdr3_nt: TGTGCCTGGAGTGTTATAAGGACAGGGGGCGAGCAGTACTTC
cdr3_aa: CAWSVIRTGGEQYF
d_call: TRBD1
clone_size: .
j_call: TRBJ2-7
v_call: TRBV30

cdr3_nt: TGTGCCAGCAGCTTATTAAGCGCGCAAGAGACCCAGTACTTC
cdr3_aa: CASSLLSAQETQYF
d_call: .
clone_size: .
j_call: TRBJ2-5
v_call: TRBV13

cdr3_nt: TGTGCCAGCGGGGGACTAGCGGTCCATAAAATAGCCAAAAACATTCAGTACTTC
cdr3_aa: CASGGLAVHKIAKNIQYF
d_call: TRBD2
clone_size: .
j_call: TRBJ2-4
v_call: TRBV2

cdr3_nt: TGTGCCAGCTCACCAAGGGGACAGGGGGCATCTGGGGCCAACGTCCTGACTTTC
cdr3_aa: CASSPRGQGASGANVLTF
d_call: TRBD1
clone_size: .
j_call: TRBJ2-6
v_call: TRBV18

cdr3_nt: TGCGCCAGCAGCACAGGGGCAGGAGTATACGAGCAGTACTTC
cdr3_aa: CASSTGAGVYEQYF
d_call: TRBD1
clone_size: once
j_call: TRBJ2-7
v_call: TRBV5-1

cdr3_nt: TGCGCCAGCAGAAGGACAGCTCAAGAGACCCAGTACTTC
cdr3_aa: CASRRTAQETQYF
d_call: .
clone_size: .
j_call: TRBJ2-5
v_call: TRBV10-2

cdr3_nt: TGTGCCAGCAGCGACCTCGGGGTTTTTAGCGTCGCGAACACCGGGGAGCTGTTTTTT
cdr3_aa: CASSDLGVFSVANTGELFF
d_call: .
clone_size: .
j_call: TRBJ2-2
v_call: TRBV5-4

cdr3_nt: TGTGCCAGCAGCGGGAGGGCGTCCTACGAGCAGTACTTC
cdr3_aa: CASSGRASYEQYF
d_call: TRBD2
clone_size: .
j_call: TRBJ2-7
v_call: TRBV25-1

cdr3_nt: TGTGCCAGCGTCCCGGCCGGGACAGGAGTCTACGAGCAGTACTTC
cdr3_aa: CASVPAGTGVYEQYF
d_call: TRBD1
clone_size: .
j_call: TRBJ2-7
v_call: TRBV5-6

cdr3_nt: TGTGCCAGCAGTGAAAGGGGAAGCCAGCCCCAGCATTTT
cdr3_aa: CASSERGSQPQHF
d_call: .
clone_size: .
j_call: TRBJ1-5
v_call: TRBV2

cdr3_nt: TGTGCCAGCAGCGTAGGAGACAGCAACACTGAAGCTTTCTTT
cdr3_aa: CASSVGDSNTEAFF
d_call: .
clone_size: .
j_call: TRBJ1-1
v_call: TRBV9

cdr3_nt: TGTGCCAGCAGCTTAAGGCGGGGGGCAGGGGGAAACACTGAAGCTTTCTTT
cdr3_aa: CASSLRRGAGGNTEAFF
d_call: TRBD1
clone_size: few
j_call: TRBJ1-1
v_call: TRBV11-2